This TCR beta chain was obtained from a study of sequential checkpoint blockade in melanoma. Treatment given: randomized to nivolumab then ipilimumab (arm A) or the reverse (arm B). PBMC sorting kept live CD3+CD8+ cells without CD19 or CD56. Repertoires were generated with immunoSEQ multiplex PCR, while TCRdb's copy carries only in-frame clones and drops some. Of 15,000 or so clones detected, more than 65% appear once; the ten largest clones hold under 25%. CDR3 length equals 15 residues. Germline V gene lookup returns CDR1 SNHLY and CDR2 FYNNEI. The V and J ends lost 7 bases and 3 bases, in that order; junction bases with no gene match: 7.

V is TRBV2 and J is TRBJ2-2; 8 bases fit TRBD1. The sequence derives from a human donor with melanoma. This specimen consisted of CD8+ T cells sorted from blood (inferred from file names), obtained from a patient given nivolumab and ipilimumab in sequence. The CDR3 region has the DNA TGTGCCAGCACGTCGACAGGGGAGGACACCGGGGAGCTGTTTTTT. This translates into CASTSTGEDTGELFF.